The clone carrying this TCR beta chain was observed at least ten times. Described time point: longitudinal time-point 1 (baseline). Unsorted libraries came from 2 million PBMCs stored at -80 °C. These data originate in a study of neurological immune-mediated disorders. Germline V gives CDR1 DFQATT, CDR2 SNEGSKA (reference sequence). V gave up 6 bases and J gave up 0 bases, with 13 bases separating them. The CDR3 length is 14 residues. TCRdb fed the 5' RACE reads into MiXCR, producing one record per CDR3 protein. Of roughly 75,000 distinct CDR3 sequences in the sample, around 15% were seen once. The chain has TRBV20-1 and TRBJ2-3; D uncertain. Input material: PBMCs. The source of this sequence is a female donor with HTLV-1-associated myelopathy (HAM/TSP). CDR3 nucleotides: TGCAGTGCCCAGACCCTTGTGAGCACAGATACGCAGTATTTT. The encoded protein is CSAQTLVSTDTQYF.